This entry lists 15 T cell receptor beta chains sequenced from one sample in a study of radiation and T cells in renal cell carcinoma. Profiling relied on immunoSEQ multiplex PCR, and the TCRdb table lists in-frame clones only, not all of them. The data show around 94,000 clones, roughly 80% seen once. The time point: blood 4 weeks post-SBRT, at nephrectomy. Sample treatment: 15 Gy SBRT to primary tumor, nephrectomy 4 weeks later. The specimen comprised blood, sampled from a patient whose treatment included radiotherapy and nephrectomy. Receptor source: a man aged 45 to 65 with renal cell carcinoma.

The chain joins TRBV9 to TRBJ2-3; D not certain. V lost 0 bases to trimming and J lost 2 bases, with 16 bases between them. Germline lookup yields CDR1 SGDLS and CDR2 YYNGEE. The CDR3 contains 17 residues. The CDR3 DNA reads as TGTGCCAGCAGCGTAGGAGGCACCTGGGAACCCACAGATACGCAGTATTTT. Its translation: CASSVGGTWEPTDTQYF.

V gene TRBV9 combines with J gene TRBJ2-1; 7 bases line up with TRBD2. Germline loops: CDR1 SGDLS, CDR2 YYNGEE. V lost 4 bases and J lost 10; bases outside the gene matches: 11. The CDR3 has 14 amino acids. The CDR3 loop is CASSPRSLAEEQFF. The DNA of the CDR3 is TGTGCCAGCAGCCCACGCTCCCTAGCGGAGGAGCAGTTCTTC.

Here the CDR3 reads CASSEDTRVVQGTQHF. The CDR3 region has the DNA TGTGCCAGCAGTGAAGACACTAGAGTAGTACAGGGGACCCAGCATTTT. V usage is TRBV6-1 and J usage is TRBJ1-5; TRBD1 matches 7 bases. The CDR3 sequence is 16 residues long. The V gene's germline CDR1 is MNHNS and CDR2 SASEGT. With V trimmed by 1 base and J by 11 bases, 14 bases remained unmatched.

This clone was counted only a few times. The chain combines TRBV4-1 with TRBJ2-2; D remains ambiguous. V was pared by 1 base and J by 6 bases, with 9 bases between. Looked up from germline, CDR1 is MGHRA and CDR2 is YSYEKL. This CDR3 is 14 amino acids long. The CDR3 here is CASSQGLFAGELFF. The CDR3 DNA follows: TGCGCCAGCAGCCAAGGACTTTTTGCCGGGGAGCTGTTTTTT.

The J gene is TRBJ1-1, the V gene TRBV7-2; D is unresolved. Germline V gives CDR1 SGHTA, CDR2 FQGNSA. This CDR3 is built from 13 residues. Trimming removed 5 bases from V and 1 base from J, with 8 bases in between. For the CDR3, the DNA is TGTGCCAGCAGCACGGAAAGGAACACTGAAGCTTTCTTT. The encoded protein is CASSTERNTEAFF.

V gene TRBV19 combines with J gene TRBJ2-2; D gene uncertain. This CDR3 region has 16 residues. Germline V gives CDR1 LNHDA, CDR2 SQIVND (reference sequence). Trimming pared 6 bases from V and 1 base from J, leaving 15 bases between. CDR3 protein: CASRNSRLLNTGELFF. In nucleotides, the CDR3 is TGTGCCAGTAGGAACTCGAGGCTCCTGAACACCGGGGAGCTGTTTTTT.

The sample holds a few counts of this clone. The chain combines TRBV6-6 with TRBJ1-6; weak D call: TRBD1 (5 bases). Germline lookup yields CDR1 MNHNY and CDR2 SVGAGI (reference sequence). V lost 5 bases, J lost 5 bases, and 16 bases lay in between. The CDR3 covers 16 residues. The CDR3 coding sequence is TGTGCCAGCAGTAGTCGACCCGCGGGGGATAATTCACCCCTCCACTTT. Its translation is CASSSRPAGDNSPLHF.

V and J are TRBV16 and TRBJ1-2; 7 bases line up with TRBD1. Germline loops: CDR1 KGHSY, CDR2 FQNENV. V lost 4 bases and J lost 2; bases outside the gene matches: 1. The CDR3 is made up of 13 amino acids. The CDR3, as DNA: TGTGCCAGCAGCCCACAGGGGAACTATGGCTACACCTTC. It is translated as CASSPQGNYGYTF.

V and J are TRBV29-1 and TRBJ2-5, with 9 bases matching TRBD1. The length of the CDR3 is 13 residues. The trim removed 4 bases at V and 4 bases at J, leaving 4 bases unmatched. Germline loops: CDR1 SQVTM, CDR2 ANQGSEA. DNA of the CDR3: TGCAGCGTTGCAACAGGGGGCAGAGAGACCCAGTACTTC. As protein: CSVATGGRETQYF.

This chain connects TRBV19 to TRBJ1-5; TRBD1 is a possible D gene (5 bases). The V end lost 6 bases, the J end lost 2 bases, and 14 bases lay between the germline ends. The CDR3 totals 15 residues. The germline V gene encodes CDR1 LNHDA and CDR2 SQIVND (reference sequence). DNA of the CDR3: TGTGCCAGTAGCCCCGGGGACGGAGGCAATCAGCCCCAGCATTTT. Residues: CASSPGDGGNQPQHF.

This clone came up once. The chain's CDR3 is CASSTRNTGELFF. DNA for the CDR3: TGTGCCAGCAGCACGAGGAACACCGGGGAGCTGTTTTTT. The chain has TRBV7-9 and TRBJ2-2, with D uncertain. The CDR3 loop spans 13 amino acids. Germline CDR1 SEHNR, CDR2 FQNEAQ (reference sequence). Trimming took 5 bases from V and 1 from J, leaving 5 bases between them.

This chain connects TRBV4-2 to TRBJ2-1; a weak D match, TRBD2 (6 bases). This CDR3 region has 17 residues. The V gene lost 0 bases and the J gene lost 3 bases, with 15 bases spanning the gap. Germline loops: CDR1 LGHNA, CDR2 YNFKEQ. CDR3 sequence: CASSQEFGGTYYNEQFF. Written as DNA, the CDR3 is TGTGCCAGCAGCCAAGAGTTCGGAGGGACCTACTACAATGAGCAGTTCTTC.

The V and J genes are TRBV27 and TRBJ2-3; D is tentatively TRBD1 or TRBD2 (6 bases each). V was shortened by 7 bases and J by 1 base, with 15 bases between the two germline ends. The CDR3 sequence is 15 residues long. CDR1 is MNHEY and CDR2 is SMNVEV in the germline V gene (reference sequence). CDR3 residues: CASKWGRERTDTQYF. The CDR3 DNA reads TGTGCCAGCAAGTGGGGGCGGGAACGCACAGATACGCAGTATTTT.

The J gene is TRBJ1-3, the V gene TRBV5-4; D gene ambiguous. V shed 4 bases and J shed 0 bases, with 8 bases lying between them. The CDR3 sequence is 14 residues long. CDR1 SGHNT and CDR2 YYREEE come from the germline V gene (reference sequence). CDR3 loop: CASSPDPSGNTIYF. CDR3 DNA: TGTGCCAGCAGCCCTGACCCCTCTGGAAACACCATATATTTT.

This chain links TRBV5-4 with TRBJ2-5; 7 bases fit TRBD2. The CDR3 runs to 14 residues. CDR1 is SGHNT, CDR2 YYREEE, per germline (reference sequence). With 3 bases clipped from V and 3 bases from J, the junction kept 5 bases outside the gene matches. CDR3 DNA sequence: TGTGCCAGCAGCTCGGCGGCGGGGGAAGAGACCCAGTACTTC. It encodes CASSSAAGEETQYF.